This section outlines one TCR beta chain sequence together with its context. Its antigen is not known. The data stem from a study of PD-1 blockade in mismatch repair-deficient tumors. Study conclusions and caveats: After pembrolizumab, tumor-resident clones rose rapidly, then generally contracted before radiologic responses.

Assay used: immunoSEQ multiplex PCR; TCRdb lists only in-frame clones, some missing. Altogether about 66,000 clones are present, approximately 78% being singletons, with the ten largest covering over 4.5%. Looked up from germline, CDR1 is LGHNA and CDR2 is YSLEER. The CDR3 has 18 amino acids. The ends lost 5 bases at V and 4 bases at J; junction bases unmatched: 15. This rearrangement joins TRBV4-3 to TRBJ2-2, with TRBD2 identical over 8 bases. The sequences come from peripheral blood, collected 2 weeks after starting pembrolizumab. This TCR was recovered from an adult with mismatch repair-deficient cancer. The CDR3 sequence: CASSSNLAGGGSTGELFF. CDR3 bases: TGCGCCAGCAGCTCCAACCTCGCGGGGGGCGGTAGCACCGGGGAGCTGTTTTTT.